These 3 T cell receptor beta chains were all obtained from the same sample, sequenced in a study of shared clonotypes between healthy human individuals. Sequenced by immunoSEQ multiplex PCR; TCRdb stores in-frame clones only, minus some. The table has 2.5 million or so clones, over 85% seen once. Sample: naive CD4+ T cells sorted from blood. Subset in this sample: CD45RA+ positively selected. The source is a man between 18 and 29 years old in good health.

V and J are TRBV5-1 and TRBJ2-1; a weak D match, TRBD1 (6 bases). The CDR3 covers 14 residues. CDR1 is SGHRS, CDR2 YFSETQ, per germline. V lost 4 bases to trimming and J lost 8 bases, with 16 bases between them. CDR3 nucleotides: TGCGCCAGCAGCCTCGGGGCAGGGGATTATGAGCAGTTCTTC. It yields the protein CASSLGAGDYEQFF.

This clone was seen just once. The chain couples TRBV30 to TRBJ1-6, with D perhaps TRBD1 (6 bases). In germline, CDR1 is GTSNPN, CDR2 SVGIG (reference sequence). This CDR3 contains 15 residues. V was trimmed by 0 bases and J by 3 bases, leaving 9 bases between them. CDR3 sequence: CAWSVRTVYNSPLHF. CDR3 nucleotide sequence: TGTGCCTGGAGTGTAAGGACAGTCTATAATTCACCCCTCCACTTT.

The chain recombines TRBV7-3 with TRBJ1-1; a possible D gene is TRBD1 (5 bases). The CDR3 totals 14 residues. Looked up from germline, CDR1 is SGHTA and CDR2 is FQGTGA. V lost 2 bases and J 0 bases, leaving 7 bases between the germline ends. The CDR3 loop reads CASSLAGMNTEAFF. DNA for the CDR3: TGTGCCAGCAGCTTAGCAGGGATGAACACTGAAGCTTTCTTT.